Included here is one TCR beta chain sequence, with context. The antigen is unknown. This specimen belongs to a study of OX40 agonist ivuxolimab in advanced cancers. Across the study: Every 2 weeks, patients received ivuxolimab intravenously, dosed at 0.01 to 10 mg/kg. The study's findings and limits: Dosing at 0.1 to 3.0 mg/kg was accompanied by clonal expansion of CD4+ and CD8+ blood T cells by week 6.

The germline gives CDR1 MNHEY, CDR2 SVGAGI. Trimming took 4 bases from V and 11 from J, leaving 15 bases between them. The CDR3 extends over 14 amino acids. TCRdb's copy holds only in-frame clones and misses some; the assay was immunoSEQ multiplex PCR. The data contain more than 55,000 clones, around nine tenths of them singletons. The chain has TRBV6-5 and TRBJ1-6; D is unclear. The TCR sequence derives from an adult with an advanced solid tumor such as melanoma, head and neck, liver or kidney cancer. The source material was CD4+ or CD8+ T cells sorted from blood, sampled in a trial of the OX40 agonist ivuxolimab. The CDR3 here is CASSLIGPDTPLHF. CDR3 nucleotide sequence: TGTGCCAGCAGTTTGATTGGACCAGACACACCCCTCCACTTT.